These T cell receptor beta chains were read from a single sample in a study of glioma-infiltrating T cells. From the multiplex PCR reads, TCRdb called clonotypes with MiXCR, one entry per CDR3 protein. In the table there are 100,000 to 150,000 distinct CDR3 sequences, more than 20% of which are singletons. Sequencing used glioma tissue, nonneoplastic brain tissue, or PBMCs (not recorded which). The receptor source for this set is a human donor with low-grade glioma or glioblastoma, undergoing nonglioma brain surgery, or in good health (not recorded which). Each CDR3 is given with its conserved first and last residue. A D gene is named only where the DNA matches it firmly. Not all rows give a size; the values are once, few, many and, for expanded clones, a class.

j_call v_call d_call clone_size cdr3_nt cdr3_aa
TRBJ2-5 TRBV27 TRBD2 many TGTGCCAGCAGGCCGGGTAGCGGGAGAGTGGAGACCCAGTACTTC CASRPGSGRVETQYF
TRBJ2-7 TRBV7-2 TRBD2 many TGTGCCAGCAGCCCCTCGGGGACTAGCGGGAGAAATACGGGGCAGTACTTC CASSPSGTSGRNTGQYF
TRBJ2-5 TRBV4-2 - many TGTGCCAGCAGCCGATCGTTTCAGGATAAGACCCAGTACTTC CASSRSFQDKTQYF
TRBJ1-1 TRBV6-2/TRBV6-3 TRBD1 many TGTGCCAGCAGTTACTCTCGGACAGGGCGGTATGAAGCTTTCTTT CASSYSRTGRYEAFF
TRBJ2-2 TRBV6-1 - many TGTGCCAGCAGTTCCCCCCGCTTGATCGGGGAGCTGTTTTTT CASSSPRLIGELFF
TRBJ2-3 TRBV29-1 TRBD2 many TGCAGCGTTGACTTGGCGGGAGAGACAGATACGCAGTATTTT CSVDLAGETDTQYF
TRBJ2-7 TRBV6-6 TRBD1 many TGTGCCAGCAGTTACGGACAGGGGGCCTACGAGCAGTACTTC CASSYGQGAYEQYF
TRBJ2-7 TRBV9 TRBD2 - TGTGCCAGCAGCGTAGGACTAGCGGAGTACTACGAGCAGTACTTC CASSVGLAEYYEQYF
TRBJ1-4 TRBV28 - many TGTGCCAGCAGTTTAACGGAGAAAAAACTGTTTTTT CASSLTEKKLFF
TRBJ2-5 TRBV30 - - TGTGCCTGGATGATTAAGAGCCTCGGGAAGGAGACCCAGTACTTC CAWMIKSLGKETQYF
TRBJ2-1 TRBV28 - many TGTGCCAGCAGTTTGTCGGGTCAGGGTAGACACAATGAGCAGTTCTTC CASSLSGQGRHNEQFF
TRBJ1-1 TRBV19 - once TGTGCCACTGAACAAGTGAGTAGACACACTGAAGCTTTCTTT CATEQVSRHTEAFF
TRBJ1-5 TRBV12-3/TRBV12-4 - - TGTGCCAGCAGTTTAGCTCAGCCCCAGAATTTT CASSLAQPQNF
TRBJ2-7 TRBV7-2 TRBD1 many TGTGCCAGCAGCTTACCGGACAGGGCCTACGAGCAGTACTTC CASSLPDRAYEQYF
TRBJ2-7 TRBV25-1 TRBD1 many TGTGCCAGCAGTGTCGGGACAGATTCCTACGAGCAGTACTTC CASSVGTDSYEQYF
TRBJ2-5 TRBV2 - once TGTGCCAGCGCCCGACCAGCGGTAATACAAGAGACCCAGTACTTC CASARPAVIQETQYF
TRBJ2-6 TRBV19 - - TGTGCCAGCCAAAAGGGAACCCCCTTCTCTGGGGCCAACGTCCTGACTTTC CASQKGTPFSGANVLTF
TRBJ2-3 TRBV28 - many TGTGCCACCACTGGTGTCTTTCGCACAGATACGCAGTATTTT CATTGVFRTDTQYF
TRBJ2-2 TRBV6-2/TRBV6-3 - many TGTGCCAGCAGTTACTCGCTGGTACTCTCGAACACCGGGGAGCTGTTTTTT CASSYSLVLSNTGELFF
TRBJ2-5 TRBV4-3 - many TGCGCCAGCAGCCGAACAGTACAAGAGACCCAGTACTTC CASSRTVQETQYF
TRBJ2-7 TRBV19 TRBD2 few TGTGCCAGTAGTACACCGGGACTAGCAGACGAGCAGTACTTC CASSTPGLADEQYF
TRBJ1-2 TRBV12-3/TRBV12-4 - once TGTGCCAGCAGTCTGAGCTTCCGGGGCTCTGGCTACATCTTC CASSLSFRGSGYIF
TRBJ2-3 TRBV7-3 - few TGTGCCAGCAGCTCGACACCGGGGCACACAGATACGCAGTATTTT CASSSTPGHTDTQYF
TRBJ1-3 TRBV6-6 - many TGTGCCAGCAGTTACCCAATATTTTCCGGAAACACCATATATTTT CASSYPIFSGNTIYF
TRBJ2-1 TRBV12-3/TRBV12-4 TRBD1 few TGTGCCAGCAGCCGCGGGACAGGGGAAAACAATGAGCAGTTCTTC CASSRGTGENNEQFF
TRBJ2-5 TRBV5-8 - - TGTGCCAGCAGCTTTCTCCAAGAGACCCAGTACTTC CASSFLQETQYF
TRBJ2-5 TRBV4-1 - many TGCGCCAGCAGCCTCGAGGGCGGGAAACAAGAGACCCAGTACTTC CASSLEGGKQETQYF
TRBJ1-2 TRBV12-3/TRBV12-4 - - TGTGCCAGCAGTAAGCCTCAAAACTTCGGGGGCTACACCTTC CASSKPQNFGGYTF
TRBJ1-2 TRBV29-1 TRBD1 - TGCAGCGTTCGCAGGGGGAACTATGGCTACACCTTC CSVRRGNYGYTF
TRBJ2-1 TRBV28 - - TGTGCCAGCCTACCTGACAGGTGGTACAATGAGCAGTTCTTC CASLPDRWYNEQFF
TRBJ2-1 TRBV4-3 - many TGCGCCAGCAGCCCAGGCAGGGTCAATGAGCAGTTCTTC CASSPGRVNEQFF
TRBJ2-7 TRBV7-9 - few TGTGCCAGCAGCTTAATGTCGGGGGTCCACGAGCAGTACTTC CASSLMSGVHEQYF
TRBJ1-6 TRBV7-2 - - TGTGCCAGCAGCTTAATGACAGTAGGCTACTATAGTTCACCCCTCCACTTT CASSLMTVGYYSSPLHF
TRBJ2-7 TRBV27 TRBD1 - TGTGTTAGCAGTTTATTCGGGACAGGCTCCTACGAGCAGTACTTC CVSSLFGTGSYEQYF
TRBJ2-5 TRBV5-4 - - TGTGCCAGCAGCTTGGACCCGGGAGACCAAGAGACCCAGTACTTC CASSLDPGDQETQYF
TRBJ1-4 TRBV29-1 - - TGCAGCTTAGCGTCTGTTTGGTCTAATGAAAAACTGTTTTTT CSLASVWSNEKLFF
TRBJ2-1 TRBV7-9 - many TGTGCCAGCAGCCCGCGAGGACTTATCAATGAGCAGTTCTTC CASSPRGLINEQFF
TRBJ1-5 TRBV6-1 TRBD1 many TGTGCCAGCAGAGGACAGGGGGTAAGCAATCAGCCCCAGCATTTT CASRGQGVSNQPQHF
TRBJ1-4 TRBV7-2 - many TGTGCCAGCAGCCCCTACAGGAGAAATAATGAAAAACTGTTTTTT CASSPYRRNNEKLFF
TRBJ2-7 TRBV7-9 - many TGTGCCAGCAGCACACCCGGGACAGCGGGGGAGCAGTACTTC CASSTPGTAGEQYF
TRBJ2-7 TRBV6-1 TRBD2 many TGTGCCAGCAGCCGTCTAGCGGGAGACATCTACGAGCAGTACTTC CASSRLAGDIYEQYF
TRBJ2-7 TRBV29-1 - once TGCAGCGTTGAAGCACAGTCCTACGAGCAGTACTTC CSVEAQSYEQYF
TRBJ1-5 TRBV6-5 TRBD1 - TGTGACAGTGGTTCCGGGACAGGGGGTGTTGGTAGCAATCAGCCCCAGCATTTT CDSGSGTGGVGSNQPQHF
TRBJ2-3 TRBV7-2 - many TGTGCCAGCAGCTTGGATCGATCAACAGATACGCAGTATTTT CASSLDRSTDTQYF
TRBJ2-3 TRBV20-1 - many TGCAGTGCTAGAAGTGGGGCCGGGGATACGCAGTATTTT CSARSGAGDTQYF
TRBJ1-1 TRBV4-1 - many TGCGCCAGCAGCCAAGATGAGGGGGGCACTGAAGCTTTCTTT CASSQDEGGTEAFF
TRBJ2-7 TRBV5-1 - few TGCGCCAGCAGCATCGCGGTGCAGGTTCTCGAGCAGTACTTC CASSIAVQVLEQYF
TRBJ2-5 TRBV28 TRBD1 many TGTGCCAGCATTCCCCGATTGCCGGGACAGAAAGAGACCCAGTACTTC CASIPRLPGQKETQYF
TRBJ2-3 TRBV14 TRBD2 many TGTGCCAGCAGCTTGGGACTAGCGGACTACACAGATACGCAGTATTTT CASSLGLADYTDTQYF